This T cell receptor (beta chain) was documented in a study of CXCR3-negative and CXCR3-positive naive CD8 T cells. The method, 5' RACE with UMI labels, was used to prepare the TRB cDNA libraries. Reprocessing the 5' RACE reads, TCRdb reports a single entry for every CDR3 protein and omits DNA. The repertoire shows fewer than 80,000 distinct CDR3 sequences; the top ten hold 4.3%. This CDR3 region has 14 residues. Looked up from germline, CDR1 is SGHTA and CDR2 is FQGTGA. V usage is TRBV7-3 and J usage is TRBJ1-1; TCRdb returns TRBD1, unconfirmable since there is no DNA. The origin of this receptor is a human donor in good health. Some clones in this sample may be carry-over from other donors' samples. Sequencing was done on a sample of naive CXCR3- CD8+ T cells from blood. Subset here: CD45RO-CCR7+CD27+CD95- naive CD8+ T cells lacking CXCR3 (TNR3-). This CDR3 reads CASSLTLGTTAAFF.